The entry below describes one T cell receptor beta chain. This CDR3 contains 14 residues. V lost 2 bases to trimming and J lost 10 bases, with 18 bases between them. Germline CDR1 GTSNPN, CDR2 SVGIG (reference sequence). The data derive from a study of OX40 agonist ivuxolimab in advanced cancers. Libraries were prepared by immunoSEQ multiplex PCR; TCRdb keeps only in-frame clonotypes and omits some of them. The sample contains roughly 64,000 clones, 87% of which appear only once. Sequences were derived from CD4+ or CD8+ T cells sorted from blood, sampled in a trial of the OX40 agonist ivuxolimab. This receptor was obtained from an adult with an advanced solid tumor such as melanoma, head and neck, liver or kidney cancer. V usage is TRBV30 and J usage is TRBJ2-1; D may be TRBD2 (5 bases). This CDR3 is CAWSYTSHGGEQFF. DNA of the CDR3: TGTGCCTGGAGTTACACTAGTCACGGCGGGGAGCAGTTCTTC.